What follows describes a single T cell receptor (beta chain). The CDR3 spans 15 residues. V lost 5 bases and J lost 6; bases outside the gene matches: 10. The germline gives CDR1 KGHSH, CDR2 LQKENI. The sample comes from a study of blood T cell repertoires in COVID-19. Overall study context: The study drew acute and convalescent COVID-19 samples from the United States, Italy and Spain.

Using immunoSEQ multiplex PCR, the repertoire was profiled, and TCRdb retains in-frame clones only, with some absent. The data contain about 34,000 clones, roughly 78% of them singletons. The source of this sequence is a woman in her seventies with acute or convalescent COVID-19. The chain is built from TRBV18 and TRBJ2-3; TRBD2 matches at 8 bases. Sequencing was done on a sample of peripheral blood. CDR3 sequence (DNA): TGTGCCAGCTCAGTACTAGCGGATGTTGTGGATACGCAGTATTTT. Protein product: CASSVLADVVDTQYF.